The 23 T cell receptor beta chains in this list originate from one sample, sequenced in a study of T cell repertoires in cytomegalovirus infection (dated by TCRdb to about 2019). TCRdb records Illumina HiSeq 1500 as the sequencer. TCRdb reanalyzed the raw reads on its own, using fastp at Q25 for trimming and MiXCR for clone calling, and kept in-frame beta chains. Rows with a matching CDR3 protein are joined into one entry that keeps the most common DNA and genes. This sample lists roughly 230,000 distinct CDR3 sequences; around 6.4% were detected once. Together, the top ten hold under 7.5% of the sample. Sequencing was carried out using PBMCs. The receptors were gathered from a human donor in good health (CMV status not recorded). Some clones in this sample may be carry-over from other donors' samples.

This clonotype was seen at least ten times. This chain links TRBV4-2 with TRBJ2-1, with 9 bases matching TRBD2. The junction had 11 bases not matched to a gene; V was cut back by 4 bases and J by 7 bases. CDR1 LGHNA and CDR2 YNFKEQ come from the germline V gene. The CDR3 has 16 residues. CDR3 sequence (DNA): TGTGCCAGCAGCCGAAGGGCGGGGGGGGCCGAAAATGAGCAGTTCTTC. Translated: CASSRRAGGAENEQFF.

This clonotype was seen ten or more times. The rearrangement uses TRBV20-1 and TRBJ2-1, with 9 positions matching TRBD2. CDR1 and CDR2 (germline): DFQATT, SNEGSKA (reference sequence). Trimming at V came to 2 bases and at J to 6 bases, leaving 8 bases not matched to a gene. This CDR3 spans 15 amino acids. The CDR3 bases are TGCAGTGCTAGAAGAGGGCTAGCGGGGACCAATGAGCAGTTCTTC. It encodes CSARRGLAGTNEQFF.

This clonotype was detected ten times or more. The J gene is TRBJ1-1, the V gene TRBV29-1; D may be TRBD1 (5 bases). Germline-derived CDR1 and CDR2 are SQVTM and ANQGSEA. There are 12 residues in the CDR3. V lost 4 bases, J lost 6 bases, and 12 bases lay in between. The CDR3 DNA reads as TGCAGCGTTGCTCCGACAGCCTCTGAAGCTTTCTTT. This codes for CSVAPTASEAFF.

There are many counts of this clonotype. The genes are TRBV7-8 and TRBJ2-7, with D unresolved. Germline V gene sequence: CDR1 SGHVS, CDR2 FQNEAQ. This CDR3 spans 12 amino acids. Between the trimmed V and J ends, which lost 5 bases and 8 bases, there was a span of 13 bases. The CDR3 region has the DNA TGTGCCAGCAGCCCATACGGACGACAGCAGTACTTC. Encoded protein: CASSPYGRQQYF.

This clonotype was seen many times. The chain uses TRBV5-4 and TRBJ2-1; D not certain. The CDR3 runs 14 residues. Germline lookup yields CDR1 SGHNT and CDR2 YYREEE (reference sequence). V was shortened by 4 bases and J by 10 bases, with 18 bases between the two germline ends. The CDR3: CASSPRLPLTEQFF. DNA for the CDR3: TGTGCCAGCAGCCCCCGACTCCCCTTGACCGAGCAGTTCTTC.

This clonotype was observed at least ten times. V usage is TRBV6-1 and J usage is TRBJ1-1, with D perhaps matching TRBD1 (6 bases). This CDR3 is 14 amino acids long. Trimming shortened V by 6 bases and J by 5 bases, and 16 bases separated the two germline ends. In germline, CDR1 is MNHNS, CDR2 SASEGT. The CDR3 reads CASRVQQGLTEAFF. The CDR3 DNA follows: TGTGCCAGCAGAGTCCAACAGGGCTTGACTGAAGCTTTCTTT.

V gene TRBV29-1 combines with J gene TRBJ1-1; 10 bases agree with TRBD1. The V gene's germline CDR1 is SQVTM and CDR2 ANQGSEA. V lost 6 bases, J lost 1 base, and 2 bases stayed unmatched. This CDR3 is 13 amino acids long. CDR3 amino acids: CSVGTGANTEAFF. As DNA, the CDR3 is TGCAGCGTGGGGACAGGGGCGAACACTGAAGCTTTCTTT.

This clonotype came up many times. The chain recombines TRBV10-3 with TRBJ1-4, with D perhaps matching TRBD1 (5 bases). V lost 2 bases and J lost 2, with 18 bases in between. This CDR3 contains 18 residues. Germline CDR1 and CDR2: ENHRY and SYGVKD. The CDR3 reads CAISESRGLTGTNEKLFF. CDR3 nucleotide sequence: TGTGCCATCAGTGAGAGCCGGGGACTCACCGGGACTAATGAAAAACTGTTTTTT.

The chain combines TRBV28 with TRBJ1-1; D gene unclear. The V end lost 4 bases, the J end lost 8 bases, and 11 bases lay between the germline ends. From germline, CDR1 is MDHEN and CDR2 SYDVKM. This CDR3 region has 12 residues. CDR3 DNA: TGTGCCAGCAGTTCCGCGGGGATCGAAGCTTTCTTT. Protein sequence: CASSSAGIEAFF. The whole variable domain, remainder taken from reference TRBV28 and TRBJ1-1, is DVKVTQSSRYLVKRTGEKVFLECVQDMDHENMFWYRQDPGLGLRLIYFSYDVKMKEKGDIPEGYSVSREKKERFSLILESASTNQTSMYLCASSSAGIEAFFGQGTRLTVV.

This clonotype was picked up many times. The chain has TRBV14 and TRBJ1-1; D unresolved. The germline gives CDR1 SGHDN, CDR2 FVKESK. This CDR3 contains 16 residues. Trimming stripped 0 bases from V and 1 base from J, with 12 bases between. Written as DNA, the CDR3 is TGTGCCAGCAGCCAAGAACTGGATGGCAGGAACACTGAAGCTTTCTTT. The encoded protein is CASSQELDGRNTEAFF.

This clonotype has ten or more counts. This sequence joins TRBV20-1 and TRBJ2-5; 10 bases are shared with TRBD2. J lost 3 bases, V lost 6 bases, and 4 bases had no gene match. Germline V gene lookup returns CDR1 DFQATT and CDR2 SNEGSKA (reference sequence). The CDR3 consists of 13 residues. CDR3 sequence: CSAPAGGEETQYF. CDR3 DNA sequence: TGCAGTGCCCCAGCGGGGGGGGAAGAGACCCAGTACTTC.

This clonotype was seen ten or more times. The chain uses TRBV24-1 and TRBJ2-5, with D perhaps given as TRBD1 or TRBD2 (5 bases each). Germline CDR1 KGHDR, CDR2 SFDVKD. The CDR3 is made up of 15 amino acids. Trimming cost V 4 bases and J 0 bases, with 11 bases left between them. CDR3 protein: CATSDSGPYQETQYF. DNA for the CDR3: TGTGCCACCAGTGACTCGGGACCGTACCAAGAGACCCAGTACTTC.

This clonotype occurred many times. The chain joins TRBV20-1 to TRBJ1-6, with TRBD1 matching 7 bases. CDR3 size: 16 residues. Trimming at V came to 0 bases and at J to 5 bases, leaving 7 bases not matched to a gene. Germline CDR1 is DFQATT and CDR2 is SNEGSKA (reference sequence). The CDR3 coding sequence is TGCAGTGCTAGAGATAGAGAACAGGGGAATAATTCACCCCTCCACTTT. Its translation is CSARDREQGNNSPLHF.

This clonotype was counted at least ten times. The J gene is TRBJ1-5, the V gene TRBV2, with TRBD1 matching over 9 bases. The CDR3 consists of 15 residues. V lost 4 bases and J lost 5; bases outside the gene matches: 6. In germline, CDR1 is SNHLY, CDR2 FYNNEI. CDR3 sequence reads: CASSAGTGKDQPQHF. CDR3 DNA sequence: TGTGCCAGCAGTGCCGGGACAGGGAAGGATCAGCCCCAGCATTTT.

This clonotype has ten or more counts. V and J are TRBV6-5 and TRBJ1-1; TRBD1 is a possible D gene (6 bases). The CDR3 consists of 17 residues. Germline CDR1 reads MNHEY; CDR2 reads SVGAGI. The ends were cut back, 2 bases at V and 1 base at J, with 17 bases in the middle. CDR3 residues: CASSYGHQYRENTEAFF. CDR3 DNA: TGTGCCAGCAGTTACGGTCACCAATACAGGGAGAACACTGAAGCTTTCTTT.

There are many counts of this clonotype. CDR3 sequence: CASSLKGYEQYF. The DNA for the CDR3 is TGCGCCAGCAGCTTGAAGGGATACGAGCAGTACTTC. The chain couples TRBV5-1 to TRBJ2-7; no firm D call. The CDR3 extends over 12 amino acids. Germline values: CDR1 SGHRS, CDR2 YFSETQ. Trimming left V 1 base short and J 4 bases short, with 6 bases between.

Many counts were recorded for this clonotype. This chain links TRBV20-1 with TRBJ2-2, with TRBD1 identical over 7 bases. V lost 0 bases and J lost 1; bases outside the gene matches: 5. In germline, CDR1 is DFQATT, CDR2 SNEGSKA (reference sequence). The CDR3 is 16 amino acids. As DNA, the CDR3 is TGCAGTGCTAGAGATCGTCGGACAGGGAACACCGGGGAGCTGTTTTTT. Its translation is CSARDRRTGNTGELFF.

This clonotype appeared many times. The chain employs TRBV7-2 and TRBJ1-1; D remains ambiguous. The CDR3 extends over 15 amino acids. V shed 3 bases and J shed 3 bases, with 14 bases lying between them. Germline-derived CDR1 and CDR2 are SGHTA and FQGNSA. The CDR3 region is CASSFHSGGDTEAFF. The CDR3, as DNA: TGTGCCAGCAGCTTTCATTCCGGCGGCGACACTGAAGCTTTCTTT.

This clonotype was seen a single time. The chain joins TRBV20-1 to TRBJ1-1; 9 bases are a match to TRBD1. The CDR3 is 12 amino acids. V lost 0 bases, J lost 10 bases, and 3 bases stayed unmatched. Germline assignment: CDR1 DFQATT and CDR2 SNEGSKA (reference sequence). CDR3 protein: CSAREGTGLAFF. In DNA, the CDR3 is TGCAGTGCTAGAGAGGGGACAGGGTTAGCTTTCTTT.

This clonotype was counted ten times or more. J is TRBJ2-7 and V is TRBV7-2; D gene uncertain. The ends were cut back, 4 bases at V and 4 bases at J, with 8 bases in the middle. In germline, CDR1 is SGHTA, CDR2 FQGNSA. This CDR3 has 12 amino acids. The DNA for the CDR3 is TGTGCCAGCAGCTCCCCGAAATACGAGCAGTACTTC. It yields the protein CASSSPKYEQYF.

The J gene is TRBJ1-2, the V gene TRBV5-5; D gene uncertain. The CDR3 extends over 13 amino acids. CDR1 and CDR2 (germline): SGHKS, YYEKEE (reference sequence). V was cut by 3 bases and J by 8 bases, with 14 bases left in between. CDR3 nucleotide sequence: TGTGCCAGCAGCTCCCTCGCGGAGGACGGCTACACCTTC. Its translation: CASSSLAEDGYTF.

This clonotype came up many times. The gene calls are TRBV28 and TRBJ2-7; D not certain. Deletions cut 3 bases from V and 5 bases from J, with 8 bases between. Looked up from germline, CDR1 is MDHEN and CDR2 is SYDVKM. This CDR3 is built from 12 residues. CDR3 nucleotides: TGTGCCAGCAGTTTCCGATTACACGAGCAGTACTTC. Translation: CASSFRLHEQYF.

This clonotype was observed many times. The chain joins TRBV2 to TRBJ2-3, with 15 bases identical to TRBD2. Per germline, CDR1 SNHLY and CDR2 FYNNEI. J gave up 10 bases and V 6 bases, and 5 bases lay outside the gene matches. The CDR3 is made up of 14 amino acids. The CDR3 DNA reads as TGTGCCAGCAGGCGTGGACTAGCGGGGGGGGCGCAGTATTTT. Its translation is CASRRGLAGGAQYF.